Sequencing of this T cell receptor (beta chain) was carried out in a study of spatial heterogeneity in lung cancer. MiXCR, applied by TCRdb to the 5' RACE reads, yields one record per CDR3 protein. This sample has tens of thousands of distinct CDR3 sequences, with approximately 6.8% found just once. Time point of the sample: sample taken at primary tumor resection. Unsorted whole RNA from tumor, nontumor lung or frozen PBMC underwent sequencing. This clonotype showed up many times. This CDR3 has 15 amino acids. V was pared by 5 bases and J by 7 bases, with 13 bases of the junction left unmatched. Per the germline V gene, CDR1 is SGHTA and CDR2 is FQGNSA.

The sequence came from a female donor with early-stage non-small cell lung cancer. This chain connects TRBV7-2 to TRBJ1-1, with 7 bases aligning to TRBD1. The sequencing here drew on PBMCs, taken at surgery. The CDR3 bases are TGTGCCAGCAGCACAAGACAGGGTAGGGGATATGAAGCTTTCTTT. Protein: CASSTRQGRGYEAFF. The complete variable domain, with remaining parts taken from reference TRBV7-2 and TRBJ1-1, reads GAGVSQSPSNKVTEKGKDVELRCDPISGHTALYWYRQSLGQGLEFLIYFQGNSAPDKSGLPSDRFSAERTGGSVSTLTIQRTQQEDSAVYLCASSTRQGRGYEAFFGQGTRLTVV.